This TCR beta chain was recorded in a study of lymphopenia after photon versus proton radiotherapy. Study outcomes and limitations: Oligoclonal CD8+ Temra expansion after nadir drove photon patients' diversity drop. Larger post-nadir TCR diversity loss correlated inversely with survival in deceased patients. Proton therapy kept repertoires fairly stable, unlike photons, which gained effector/memory cells.

The CDR3 spans 16 residues. The germline V gene has CDR1 GTSNPN and CDR2 SVGIG (reference sequence). The assay was immunoSEQ multiplex PCR, and TCRdb's table has in-frame clones only and misses some. The sample has fewer than 30,000 clones; less than 90% are singletons. Concerning this clone: Its antigen remains unidentified. At one boundary the junction diverges from the germline segment, which might be a read error.

The V gene is TRBV30, the J gene TRBJ2-7; 14 bases are shared with TRBD2. This specimen was peripheral blood, taken from a patient treated with photon-based radiotherapy. This receptor was identified in a woman between 45 and 65 years old with pancreatic cancer. CDR3 coding DNA: TGTGCCCGGAGTGTACGACTAGCGGGAGGGCCGGGAGAGCAGTACTTC. Translated, it gives CARSVRLAGGPGEQYF.